The 2 T cell receptor beta chains below all came from one sample that was sequenced in a study of regulatory T cells in long-lasting Graves disease. Stated time point: persistent/refractory GD, antithyroid drugs over 5 years with positive TRAb. Isolated PBMC RNA provided the starting material for the TCR library. The authors built TCR beta libraries using iRepertoire HTBI primers and Arm-PCR of CDR3 regions. TCRdb independently ran MiXCR on the multiplex PCR reads; one entry per CDR3 protein. This repertoire shows a few hundred thousand distinct CDR3 sequences, roughly 23% found once; its top ten account for roughly a quarter. The input for sequencing was peripheral blood mononuclear cells (PBMCs), taken when the disease was refractory, from a patient treated with antithyroid drugs. These receptors were collected from a woman aged 40 to 50 with Graves disease.

The gene calls are TRBV11-3 and TRBJ2-1; D is perhaps TRBD1 (6 bases). The CDR3 is 13 amino acids. The V end was cut by 1 base, the J end by 5 bases, with 6 bases between. CDR1 and CDR2 from the germline V gene are SGHNT and YENEEA. The CDR3 nucleotides are TGTGCCAGCAGCTTAGGGGGGCACAATGAGCAGTTCTTC. Its translation: CASSLGGHNEQFF.

This clonotype was seen only a few times. The V call is TRBV28, the J call TRBJ2-3; D unclear. Germline assignment: CDR1 MDHEN and CDR2 SYDVKM. Trimming took off 4 bases at V and 6 bases at J, with 11 bases between the two ends. The CDR3 has 13 amino acids. CDR3 sequence: CASSSRVMDTQYF. CDR3 nucleotide sequence: TGTGCCAGCAGTTCCCGCGTAATGGATACGCAGTATTTT.